A single sample gave rise to the 5 T cell receptor beta chains below, sequenced in a study of blood T cell repertoires in COVID-19. Some clones are missing from TCRdb's copy, which holds only in-frame ones; the method was immunoSEQ multiplex PCR. The sample has tens of thousands of clones; roughly four fifths are singletons. Input material: peripheral blood. These receptor sequences come from a woman of 80 years or more with acute or convalescent COVID-19.

This chain links TRBV11-3 with TRBJ2-7, with 8 bases matching TRBD1. This CDR3 contains 14 residues. Per the germline V gene, CDR1 is SGHNT and CDR2 is YENEEA. The junction had 7 bases not matched to a gene; V was cut back by 2 bases and J by 7 bases. CDR3 sequence: CASSLSGTGGEQYF. CDR3 DNA: TGTGCCAGCAGCTTATCCGGAACAGGGGGAGAGCAGTACTTC.

This sequence joins TRBV25-1 and TRBJ2-3; 7 bases map to TRBD2. The CDR3 consists of 14 residues. Germline V gives CDR1 MGHDK, CDR2 SYGVNS. With V trimmed by 4 bases and J by 4 bases, 5 bases remained unmatched. CDR3 residues: CASSGGGWADTQYF. For the CDR3, the DNA is TGTGCCAGCAGTGGCGGGGGTTGGGCAGATACGCAGTATTTT.

The genes are TRBV27 and TRBJ2-3; 12 bases fit TRBD2. The length of the CDR3 is 18 residues. Trimming at V came to 10 bases and at J to 4 bases, leaving 18 bases not matched to a gene. From germline, CDR1 is MNHEY and CDR2 SMNVEV (reference sequence). The CDR3 here is CAIGTQRLAGERADTQYF. The CDR3 coding sequence is TGTGCCATTGGTACCCAAAGACTAGCGGGAGAGCGGGCAGATACGCAGTATTTT.

The rearrangement links TRBV11-3 to TRBJ2-5; the D gene is possibly TRBD2 (6 bases). V was shortened by 1 base and J by 1 base, with 13 bases between the two germline ends. The CDR3 is 16 amino acids. Germline V CDR1 and CDR2: SGHNT, YENEEA. Here the CDR3 reads CASSLGEMGGQETQYF. The CDR3 DNA sequence: TGTGCCAGCAGCTTAGGGGAAATGGGGGGCCAAGAGACCCAGTACTTC.

This clone has just one count. The gene calls are TRBV11-2 and TRBJ2-3; 11 bases map to TRBD2. V was clipped by 1 base and J by 2 bases; unmatched bases: 5. This CDR3 spans 17 amino acids. Germline V gives CDR1 SGHAT, CDR2 FQNNGV. CDR3 in amino acids: CASSLAGTSGNTDTQYF. The DNA for the CDR3 is TGTGCCAGCAGCTTAGCGGGGACTAGCGGAAACACAGATACGCAGTATTTT.